What follows are 28 T cell receptor beta chains derived from one specimen sequenced in a study of post-analysis software for immune sequencing data. Study-level results: Higher frequency in patients than in controls was seen for roughly five TRBV segments, with TRBV5-6, TRBV5-1 and TRBV20-1 among them.

The antigens these receptors bind are not known. The TCR beta cDNA libraries contained unique molecular identifiers. Each CDR3 protein gets one entry after TCRdb re-called the PCR reads with MiXCR. The table lists 650,000 to 900,000 distinct CDR3 sequences, approximately 44% of them singletons. The sequencing input was blood. The receptors were gathered from a girl aged 10-17 years with multiple sclerosis.

This clonotype was detected only a few times. The V gene is TRBV28, the J gene TRBJ2-5; TRBD2 matches at 12 bases. Matching the DNA end better, TRBJ2-7 makes the J call doubtful. The germline gives CDR1 MDHEN, CDR2 SYDVKM. The CDR3 is made up of 15 amino acids. The CDR3 loop reads CASSLRLAGGDEQYF. The CDR3 DNA follows: TGTGCCAGCAGTTTACGCCTAGCGGGAGGGGACGAGCAGTACTTC.

The J gene is TRBJ1-2, the V gene TRBV30, with 8 positions matching TRBD1. This CDR3 has 14 amino acids. CDR1 GTSNPN and CDR2 SVGIG come from the germline V gene (reference sequence). The junction had 9 bases not matched to a gene; V was cut back by 5 bases and J by 4 bases. CDR3 in amino acids: CAWSAPDRVYGYTF. CDR3 nucleotide sequence: TGTGCCTGGTCCGCCCCGGACAGGGTCTATGGCTACACCTTC.

V and J are TRBV7-9 and TRBJ2-1, with D perhaps assigned TRBD1 or TRBD2 (5 bases each). CDR3 size: 14 residues. Trimming shortened V by 4 bases and J by 10 bases, and 17 bases separated the two germline ends. CDR1 is SEHNR, CDR2 FQNEAQ, per germline (reference sequence). The CDR3 here is CASSSIGTYEEQFF. The CDR3 DNA reads TGTGCCAGCAGCTCAATCGGGACCTATGAAGAGCAGTTCTTC.

The CDR3 nucleotides read TGTGCCACCAGTGATTCGACCCTAGGGGATTCCTACAATGAGCAGTTCTTC. Protein: CATSDSTLGDSYNEQFF. The chain joins TRBV24-1 to TRBJ2-1; TRBD1 is a possible D gene (5 bases). Trimming removed 2 bases at V and 1 base at J, with 14 bases between. From germline, CDR1 is KGHDR and CDR2 SFDVKD. CDR3 length: 17 residues.

This clonotype occurred a few times. The chain links TRBV4-1 to TRBJ1-1, with 7 bases identical to TRBD1. The V gene end was trimmed by 3 bases and the J gene end by 0 bases; junction bases not matched to a gene: 4. Germline V gene sequence: CDR1 MGHRA, CDR2 YSYEKL. The CDR3 covers 15 residues. DNA of the CDR3: TGCGCCAGCAGCCACAACGACAGGGTGAACACTGAAGCTTTCTTT. This gives the protein CASSHNDRVNTEAFF.

The chain recombines TRBV29-1 with TRBJ2-5; D is ambiguous. CDR1 is SQVTM and CDR2 is ANQGSEA in the germline V gene. The V gene lost 3 bases and the J gene lost 1 base, with 9 bases spanning the gap. CDR3 size: 13 residues. The CDR3 is CSVDPYGQETQYF. CDR3 nucleotides: TGCAGCGTTGACCCGTATGGCCAAGAGACCCAGTACTTC.

The CDR3 loop reads CASSLPVSETQYF. The CDR3 region has the DNA TGTGCCAGCAGTTTACCAGTTTCAGAGACCCAGTACTTC. The gene calls are TRBV6-6 and TRBJ2-5; no clear D. Per the germline V gene, CDR1 is MNHNY and CDR2 is SVGAGI (reference sequence). The ends were cut back, 4 bases at V and 4 bases at J, with 10 bases in the middle. This CDR3 comprises 13 residues.

V and J are TRBV4-2 and TRBJ2-5, with TRBD2 identical over 10 bases. Gene TRBJ2-7 matches the end of the DNA better, so the J call may be wrong. The CDR3 loop spans 16 amino acids. Germline CDR1 and CDR2: LGHNA and YNFKEQ. CDR3 sequence: CASSHEELAGVDEQYF. In DNA, the CDR3 is TGTGCCAGCAGCCATGAAGAGCTAGCGGGAGTAGACGAGCAGTACTTC.

This clonotype was found a few times. This chain uses TRBV5-1 with TRBJ2-5; TRBD2 aligns across 11 bases. There are 15 residues in the CDR3. V was clipped by 3 bases and J by 11 bases; unmatched bases: 12. Germline values: CDR1 SGHRS, CDR2 YFSETQ. The CDR3, as DNA: TGCGCCAGCAGCTCAAAAACTAGCGGGAGCGGGGAGCAGTACTTC. Residues: CASSSKTSGSGEQYF.

This sequence joins TRBV20-1 and TRBJ1-6; D not certain. Trimming stripped 3 bases from V and 3 bases from J, with 3 bases between. The CDR3 is 12 amino acids. The germline V gene has CDR1 DFQATT and CDR2 SNEGSKA (reference sequence). CDR3 sequence: CSARGYNSPLHF. The CDR3 coding sequence is TGCAGTGCTAGGGGCTATAATTCACCCCTCCACTTT.

The chain couples TRBV6-1 to TRBJ2-6, with D perhaps matching TRBD2 (5 bases). Germline lookup yields CDR1 MNHNS and CDR2 SASEGT. CDR3 length: 18 amino acids. The germline V and J ends were trimmed by 5 bases and 0 bases, with 17 bases remaining between them. Here the CDR3 reads CASSMDLGPRSGANVLTF. The DNA for the CDR3 is TGTGCCAGCAGTATGGACTTAGGGCCCCGCTCTGGGGCCAACGTCCTGACTTTC.

This chain uses TRBV20-1 with TRBJ2-5, with a possible D match to TRBD2 (6 bases). This CDR3 is 15 amino acids long. V dropped 3 bases and J dropped 9 bases, with 23 bases sitting between them. Germline CDR1 and CDR2: DFQATT and SNEGSKA (reference sequence). CDR3 in amino acids: CSARIPSLAGEAQYF. The CDR3 coding sequence is TGCAGTGCTAGGATTCCTTCACTAGCAGGCGAGGCCCAGTACTTC.

This clonotype was recorded a few times. J is TRBJ2-1 and V is TRBV10-2, with no clear D. Germline CDR1 is WSHSY and CDR2 is SAAADI. Trimming cost V 6 bases and J 4 bases, with 10 bases left between them. CDR3 size: 13 residues. DNA for the CDR3: TGCGCCAGCAGGTTTACGGTTTACAATGAGCAGTTCTTC. As protein: CASRFTVYNEQFF.

V is TRBV7-2 and J is TRBJ1-5, with a possible D match to TRBD1 (5 bases). Trimming shortened V by 2 bases and J by 2 bases, and 16 bases separated the two germline ends. CDR1 SGHTA and CDR2 FQGNSA come from the germline V gene. This CDR3 has 17 residues. The CDR3 DNA is TGTGCCAGCAGCTTACGAGGGAGGGGATATGGCAATCAGCCCCAGCATTTT. Translation gives CASSLRGRGYGNQPQHF.

The chain is built from TRBV7-9 and TRBJ2-1, with TRBD2 matching over 11 bases. Germline values: CDR1 SEHNR, CDR2 FQNEAQ (reference sequence). The CDR3 runs 18 residues. Trimming took 1 base from V and 10 from J; bases not matched to a gene: 15. In DNA form, the CDR3 reads TGTGCCAGCAGCTTAGATCTAGCGGGAGGAACGGGCCGGGGAGAGCAGTTCTTC. It specifies CASSLDLAGGTGRGEQFF. The full variable domain, completed using reference TRBV7-9 and TRBJ2-1, is DTGVSQNPRHKITKRGQNVTFRCDPISEHNRLYWYRQTLGQGPEFLTYFQNEAQLEKSRLLSDRFSAERPKGSFSTLEIQRTEQGDSAMYLCASSLDLAGGTGRGEQFFGPGTRLTVL.

This clonotype came up a few times. The chain carries TRBV7-2 and TRBJ2-7; 11 bases agree with TRBD1. Germline V gives CDR1 SGHTA, CDR2 FQGNSA. CDR3 length equals 15 residues. J gave up 3 bases and V 3 bases, and 4 bases lay outside the gene matches. In DNA, the CDR3 is TGTGCCAGCAGCTTGGACAGGGGGCATAGCTACGAGCAGTACTTC. Its translation is CASSLDRGHSYEQYF. Supplemented by reference TRBV7-2 and TRBJ2-7, the full variable domain reads GAGVSQSPSNKVTEKGKDVELRCDPISGHTALYWYRQSLGQGLEFLIYFQGNSAPDKSGLPSDRFSAERTGGSVSTLTIQRTQQEDSAVYLCASSLDRGHSYEQYFGPGTRLTVT.

This clonotype occurred a few times. J is TRBJ2-3 and V is TRBV12-3 or TRBV12-4; 10 bases fit TRBD2. This CDR3 spans 14 amino acids. The ends lost 8 bases at V and 4 bases at J; junction bases unmatched: 6. CDR3 sequence (DNA): TGTGCCAGCCGACTAGCGGGTGGGTCAGATACGCAGTATTTT. Its translation: CASRLAGGSDTQYF.

V gene TRBV24-1 combines with J gene TRBJ2-1; D may be TRBD2 (6 bases). V was pared by 12 bases and J by 4 bases, with 15 bases between. The CDR3 extends over 13 amino acids. The germline V gene has CDR1 KGHDR and CDR2 SFDVKD. The DNA for the CDR3 is TGTGCCGCCCACGGCGGGAAATACAATGAGCAGTTCTTC. Amino acid sequence: CAAHGGKYNEQFF.

The J gene is TRBJ2-1, the V gene TRBV5-1; 11 bases fit TRBD2. V was clipped by 3 bases and J by 5 bases; unmatched bases: 4. The CDR3 extends over 15 amino acids. Per germline, CDR1 SGHRS and CDR2 YFSETQ. The CDR3 is CASSSLAGGNNEQFF. The CDR3 coding sequence is TGCGCCAGCAGCTCCCTAGCGGGAGGAAACAATGAGCAGTTCTTC.

V is TRBV4-3 and J is TRBJ2-7; 9 positions match TRBD2. Germline trimming cut 1 base from V and 7 bases from J; bases unmatched to any gene: 5. The CDR3 totals 14 residues. CDR1 and CDR2 from the germline V gene are LGHNA and YSLEER. The CDR3 DNA follows: TGCGCCAGCAGCCAAGTGGTAGCGGGAGCGGAGCAGTACTTC. It encodes CASSQVVAGAEQYF.

This rearrangement joins TRBV7-9 to TRBJ1-2; 9 bases align to TRBD1. Per germline, CDR1 SEHNR and CDR2 FQNEAQ (reference sequence). This CDR3 spans 13 amino acids. The V gene end was trimmed by 6 bases and the J gene end by 6 bases; junction bases not matched to a gene: 5. CDR3: CASRAGTGNGYTF. DNA of the CDR3: TGTGCCAGCAGGGCCGGGACAGGGAATGGCTACACCTTC.

A few counts support this clonotype. V is TRBV20-1 and J is TRBJ2-3; the D gene is possibly TRBD1 (6 bases). The CDR3 spans 14 residues. Trimming pared 3 bases from V and 0 bases from J, leaving 10 bases between. Germline loops: CDR1 DFQATT, CDR2 SNEGSKA (reference sequence). Here the CDR3 reads CSASWTASTDTQYF. DNA of the CDR3: TGCAGTGCTAGTTGGACAGCTAGCACAGATACGCAGTATTTT.

As concerns this clonotype: The junction shows a germline mismatch at one end, possibly a read error. This chain joins TRBV28 and TRBJ2-5; D is perhaps TRBD1 (6 bases). This CDR3 spans 14 amino acids. The germline V gene encodes CDR1 MDHEN and CDR2 SYDVKM. The CDR3 region is CAGSSGQPKETQYF. The CDR3 bases are TGTGCCGGCAGCTCCGGACAGCCTAAAGAGACCCAGTACTTC.

This chain uses TRBV4-3 with TRBJ1-3; D is ambiguous. CDR1 and CDR2 (germline): LGHNA, YSLEER. CDR3 length equals 16 residues. V was shortened by 0 bases and J by 0 bases, with 9 bases between the two germline ends. The CDR3 DNA is TGCGCCAGCAGCCAAGATTGGAAGAGCTCTGGAAACACCATATATTTT. It encodes CASSQDWKSSGNTIYF.

Comment on this clonotype: Because the CDR3's place on the DNA is in doubt, the DNA is left out and the CDR3 is given as listed by TCRdb. The rearrangement joins TRBV12-3 or TRBV12-4 to TRBJ2-4; no check of the table's D call, TRBD1, against the DNA was made. The CDR3 is 15 residues long, counting both termini. CDR3 protein: CASSFFGQGYNEQYF.

This chain uses TRBV29-1 with TRBJ1-2; D gene ambiguous. The CDR3 covers 13 residues. The V and J ends lost 5 bases and 4 bases respectively, with 14 bases between them. CDR1 is SQVTM and CDR2 is ANQGSEA in the germline V gene. Written as DNA, the CDR3 is TGCAGCGTTAGAGTGGACGGCTTCTATGGCTACACCTTC. Translated, it gives CSVRVDGFYGYTF.

This clonotype was found a few times. This chain uses TRBV7-6 with TRBJ1-4; 7 positions match TRBD1. The CDR3 is made up of 16 amino acids. V shed 5 bases, J shed 3 bases, and the junction held 9 bases outside the gene matches. Germline CDR1 is SGHVS and CDR2 is FNYEAQ. The CDR3 protein is CASSQFPTGPNEKLFF. CDR3 sequence (DNA): TGTGCCAGCAGCCAATTTCCGACAGGGCCTAATGAAAAACTGTTTTTT. Combining the CDR3 with reference TRBV7-6 and TRBJ1-4 gives the whole variable domain GAGVSQSPRYKVTKRGQDVALRCDPISGHVSLYWYRQALGQGPEFLTYFNYEAQQDKSGLPNDRFSAERPEGSISTLTIQRTEQRDSAMYRCASSQFPTGPNEKLFFGSGTQLSVL.

The gene calls are TRBV7-9 and TRBJ2-1, with 14 bases fitting TRBD2. With V trimmed by 4 bases and J by 7 bases, 6 bases remained unmatched. This CDR3 has 16 residues. Germline-derived CDR1 and CDR2 are SEHNR and FQNEAQ (reference sequence). CDR3 loop: CASSSVGTSGSNEQFF. The CDR3 DNA reads as TGTGCCAGCAGCTCCGTGGGGACTAGCGGGAGTAATGAGCAGTTCTTC.